The rows below give T cell receptor beta chains drawn from one sample of a study of T-cell reconstitution after alpha-beta-depleted transplantation in children. One entry per CDR3 protein results from TCRdb running MiXCR on the PCR reads. The sample holds hundreds of thousands of distinct CDR3 sequences; approximately 16% are singletons and the top ten take approximately 1.1%. The sequenced sample was PBMCs from the stem cell graft donor, obtained from the stem cell graft. The receptors originated from a human donor who donated a stem cell graft to a child with acute myeloid leukemia. Each CDR3 is given with its conserved first and last residue. Fields, in order: V gene, J gene, clone size, D gene, CDR3 protein, CDR3 DNA. A D gene is named only where the DNA matches it firmly. Clone size is stated in some rows and not others, as once, few, many or a class when expanded.

v_gene: TRBV12-3/TRBV12-4; j_gene: TRBJ1-3; abundance: few; d_gene: -; CDR3aa: CASRDHPFSGNTIYF; CDR3nt: TGTGCCAGCAGGGATCATCCGTTCTCTGGAAACACCATATATTTT
v_gene: TRBV12-3/TRBV12-4; j_gene: TRBJ2-1; abundance: many; d_gene: -; CDR3aa: CASSLKRDEQFF; CDR3nt: TGTGCCAGCAGTTTAAAGAGGGATGAGCAGTTCTTC
v_gene: TRBV20-1; j_gene: TRBJ1-5; abundance: many; d_gene: TRBD1; CDR3aa: CSARGGTGDQPQHF; CDR3nt: TGCAGTGCTAGAGGCGGGACAGGTGATCAGCCCCAGCATTTT
v_gene: TRBV18; j_gene: TRBJ2-5; abundance: many; d_gene: TRBD1; CDR3aa: CASSPDRQLQETQYF; CDR3nt: TGTGCCAGCTCACCGGACAGGCAGCTACAAGAGACCCAGTACTTC
v_gene: TRBV5-6; j_gene: TRBJ2-7; abundance: many; d_gene: TRBD2; CDR3aa: CASSLGLAVNEQYF; CDR3nt: TGTGCCAGCAGCTTGGGCCTAGCGGTAAACGAGCAGTACTTC
v_gene: TRBV7-9; j_gene: TRBJ2-6; abundance: -; d_gene: TRBD1; CDR3aa: CASRLQGESSGANVLTF; CDR3nt: TGTGCCAGCAGACTACAGGGGGAAAGCTCTGGGGCCAACGTCCTGACTTTC
v_gene: TRBV7-2; j_gene: TRBJ1-1; abundance: few; d_gene: -; CDR3aa: CASSTGLQMNTEAFF; CDR3nt: TGTGCCAGCAGCACGGGCCTACAGATGAACACTGAAGCTTTCTTT
v_gene: TRBV28; j_gene: TRBJ2-1; abundance: few; d_gene: TRBD2; CDR3aa: CASRLAAPYNEQFF; CDR3nt: TGTGCCAGCAGGCTAGCGGCTCCCTACAATGAGCAGTTCTTC
v_gene: TRBV7-3; j_gene: TRBJ2-1; abundance: many; d_gene: TRBD1; CDR3aa: CASSRGGYGLNEQFF; CDR3nt: TGTGCCAGCAGTCGAGGGGGCTATGGGCTCAATGAGCAGTTCTTC
v_gene: TRBV7-9; j_gene: TRBJ1-2; abundance: -; d_gene: -; CDR3aa: CASSPQTRDFGYTF; CDR3nt: TGTGCCAGCAGCCCACAAACTAGGGATTTTGGCTACACCTTC
v_gene: TRBV5-1; j_gene: TRBJ2-5; abundance: -; d_gene: -; CDR3aa: CASSSGLLLETQYF; CDR3nt: TGCGCCAGCAGTTCCGGACTCTTGTTAGAGACCCAGTACTTC
v_gene: TRBV5-1; j_gene: TRBJ2-1; abundance: many; d_gene: -; CDR3aa: CASSSKPGLDYNEQFF; CDR3nt: TGCGCCAGCAGCTCGAAACCGGGACTTGACTACAATGAGCAGTTCTTC
v_gene: TRBV7-9; j_gene: TRBJ1-1; abundance: -; d_gene: TRBD1; CDR3aa: CASSLGRVGTAAEAFF; CDR3nt: TGTGCCAGCAGCTTAGGTCGGGTAGGGACAGCTGCTGAAGCTTTCTTT
v_gene: TRBV5-5; j_gene: TRBJ1-4; abundance: -; d_gene: -; CDR3aa: CASSLASNEKLFF; CDR3nt: TGTGCCAGCAGCTTGGCCAGTAATGAAAAACTGTTTTTT
v_gene: TRBV12-3/TRBV12-4; j_gene: TRBJ1-1; abundance: few; d_gene: -; CDR3aa: CASSSGRPDEAFF; CDR3nt: TGTGCCAGCAGTTCGGGCAGACCGGATGAAGCTTTCTTT
v_gene: TRBV12-3/TRBV12-4; j_gene: TRBJ2-2; abundance: few; d_gene: -; CDR3aa: CASSLSSRATGELFF; CDR3nt: TGTGCCAGCAGTTTAAGTAGTCGGGCCACCGGGGAGCTGTTTTTT
v_gene: TRBV7-9; j_gene: TRBJ2-1; abundance: many; d_gene: TRBD2; CDR3aa: CASSQGLAGGYNEQFF; CDR3nt: TGTGCCAGCAGCCAGGGACTAGCGGGGGGGTACAATGAGCAGTTCTTC
v_gene: TRBV24-1; j_gene: TRBJ2-3; abundance: many; d_gene: -; CDR3aa: CATSDFRTRTDTQYF; CDR3nt: TGTGCCACCAGTGACTTTCGGACCCGCACAGATACGCAGTATTTT
v_gene: TRBV20-1; j_gene: TRBJ1-2; abundance: -; d_gene: -; CDR3aa: CSARDPRPSYGYTF; CDR3nt: TGCAGTGCTAGAGATCCCAGACCCTCCTATGGCTACACCTTC
v_gene: TRBV20-1; j_gene: TRBJ1-1; abundance: -; d_gene: -; CDR3aa: CSARAHGGAEAFF; CDR3nt: TGCAGTGCTAGAGCCCACGGGGGGGCCGAAGCTTTCTTT
v_gene: TRBV29-1; j_gene: TRBJ2-5; abundance: many; d_gene: -; CDR3aa: CSVVRQQETQYF; CDR3nt: TGCAGCGTTGTGAGGCAGCAAGAGACCCAGTACTTC
v_gene: TRBV12-3/TRBV12-4; j_gene: TRBJ2-6; abundance: few; d_gene: TRBD1; CDR3aa: CASSLSVPGQGISGANVLTF; CDR3nt: TGTGCCAGCAGCTTATCAGTTCCGGGACAGGGCATCTCTGGGGCCAACGTCCTGACTTTC
v_gene: TRBV5-4; j_gene: TRBJ1-2; abundance: -; d_gene: -; CDR3aa: CASSLENGQMSYTF; CDR3nt: TGTGCCAGCAGCTTGGAGAATGGACAAATGAGCTACACCTTC
v_gene: TRBV7-2; j_gene: TRBJ1-6; abundance: few; d_gene: TRBD1; CDR3aa: CASSDRDRSYNSPLHF; CDR3nt: TGTGCCAGCAGCGACCGGGACAGGTCCTATAATTCACCCCTCCACTTT
v_gene: TRBV28; j_gene: TRBJ2-5; abundance: -; d_gene: TRBD2; CDR3aa: CASSRPGLAGRETQYF; CDR3nt: TGTGCCAGCAGTCGTCCGGGACTAGCGGGGCGAGAGACCCAGTACTTC
v_gene: TRBV12-3/TRBV12-4; j_gene: TRBJ2-7; abundance: -; d_gene: -; CDR3aa: CASSLMGSRSYDQYF; CDR3nt: TGTGCCAGCAGTCTAATGGGGAGCCGCTCCTACGACCAGTACTTC
v_gene: TRBV6-2/TRBV6-3; j_gene: TRBJ1-1; abundance: -; d_gene: TRBD1; CDR3aa: CASRDRTGGNTEAFF; CDR3nt: TGTGCCAGCAGGGACCGGACAGGAGGGAACACTGAAGCTTTCTTT
v_gene: TRBV5-1; j_gene: TRBJ1-2; abundance: many; d_gene: -; CDR3aa: CASTATVGDYGYTF; CDR3nt: TGCGCCAGCACCGCGACAGTGGGTGACTATGGCTACACCTTC
v_gene: TRBV5-1; j_gene: TRBJ2-6; abundance: many; d_gene: -; CDR3aa: CASSLGGPSGANVLTF; CDR3nt: TGCGCCAGCAGCTTGGGAGGTCCCTCTGGGGCCAACGTCCTGACTTTC
v_gene: TRBV20-1; j_gene: TRBJ1-2; abundance: many; d_gene: -; CDR3aa: CSARHLIDVGGYTF; CDR3nt: TGCAGTGCTAGACATCTAATAGACGTCGGAGGCTACACCTTC
v_gene: TRBV4-2; j_gene: TRBJ1-3; abundance: many; d_gene: TRBD1; CDR3aa: CASSYDRGPGNTIYF; CDR3nt: TGTGCCAGCAGCTACGACAGGGGTCCTGGAAACACCATATATTTT
v_gene: TRBV7-9; j_gene: TRBJ1-6; abundance: -; d_gene: -; CDR3aa: CASSLIPKTEINSPLHF; CDR3nt: TGTGCCAGCAGCTTGATACCAAAGACAGAGATTAATTCACCCCTCCACTTT
v_gene: TRBV18; j_gene: TRBJ1-6; abundance: many; d_gene: TRBD1; CDR3aa: CASSPGQGGSPLHF; CDR3nt: TGTGCCAGCTCACCCGGACAGGGGGGATCACCCCTCCACTTT
v_gene: TRBV29-1; j_gene: TRBJ2-1; abundance: many; d_gene: -; CDR3aa: CSLVKGSYNEQFF; CDR3nt: TGCAGCTTAGTCAAGGGCTCCTACAATGAGCAGTTCTTC
v_gene: TRBV5-5; j_gene: TRBJ2-5; abundance: many; d_gene: -; CDR3aa: CASSTVGERETQYF; CDR3nt: TGTGCCAGCAGCACCGTGGGGGAACGGGAGACCCAGTACTTC
v_gene: TRBV12-3/TRBV12-4; j_gene: TRBJ2-3; abundance: many; d_gene: -; CDR3aa: CASSFIQGGTDTQYF; CDR3nt: TGTGCCAGCAGTTTTATACAGGGTGGCACAGATACGCAGTATTTT
v_gene: TRBV6-5; j_gene: TRBJ2-5; abundance: few; d_gene: -; CDR3aa: CASSYYKGSETQYF; CDR3nt: TGTGCCAGCAGTTACTACAAGGGCTCGGAGACCCAGTACTTC
v_gene: TRBV5-5; j_gene: TRBJ2-1; abundance: many; d_gene: -; CDR3aa: CASSFASISGDSYNEQFF; CDR3nt: TGTGCCAGCAGCTTTGCATCGATTTCGGGGGACTCCTACAATGAGCAGTTCTTC
v_gene: TRBV7-2; j_gene: TRBJ1-2; abundance: many; d_gene: TRBD1; CDR3aa: CASSAQGPQNYGYTF; CDR3nt: TGTGCCAGCAGCGCACAGGGGCCTCAAAACTATGGCTACACCTTC
v_gene: TRBV20-1; j_gene: TRBJ2-7; abundance: many; d_gene: TRBD2; CDR3aa: CSARSLSGGFPYEQYF; CDR3nt: TGCAGTGCTAGATCCCTTAGCGGGGGGTTTCCCTACGAGCAGTACTTC
v_gene: TRBV5-6; j_gene: TRBJ2-4; abundance: -; d_gene: -; CDR3aa: CASSLDQGKGNIQYF; CDR3nt: TGTGCCAGCAGCTTGGACCAGGGGAAAGGGAACATTCAGTACTTC
v_gene: TRBV20-1; j_gene: TRBJ1-1; abundance: many; d_gene: -; CDR3aa: CSASPGWDTEAFF; CDR3nt: TGCAGTGCTAGCCCGGGTTGGGACACTGAAGCTTTCTTT
v_gene: TRBV20-1; j_gene: TRBJ1-3; abundance: many; d_gene: -; CDR3aa: CSATRGASSGNTIYF; CDR3nt: TGCAGTGCCACCAGGGGCGCGAGCTCTGGAAACACCATATATTTT
v_gene: TRBV9; j_gene: TRBJ2-3; abundance: many; d_gene: TRBD2; CDR3aa: CASSLRGTTDTQYF; CDR3nt: TGTGCCAGCAGCCTGCGGGGGACCACAGATACGCAGTATTTT
v_gene: TRBV5-6; j_gene: TRBJ2-1; abundance: many; d_gene: -; CDR3aa: CASSLGLVRGQFF; CDR3nt: TGTGCCAGCAGCTTGGGACTAGTTCGGGGGCAGTTCTTC
v_gene: TRBV7-8; j_gene: TRBJ2-3; abundance: few; d_gene: TRBD2; CDR3aa: CASSSRTSGGDTQYF; CDR3nt: TGTGCCAGCAGCTCCAGGACTAGCGGGGGGGATACGCAGTATTTT
v_gene: TRBV7-2; j_gene: TRBJ1-2; abundance: many; d_gene: -; CDR3aa: CASSNAYFGYTF; CDR3nt: TGTGCCAGCAGCAATGCCTACTTTGGCTACACCTTC
v_gene: TRBV20-1; j_gene: TRBJ1-2; abundance: many; d_gene: -; CDR3aa: CSEGKDVGYTF; CDR3nt: TGCAGTGAAGGAAAGGACGTCGGCTACACCTTC
v_gene: TRBV13; j_gene: TRBJ2-3; abundance: many; d_gene: TRBD2; CDR3aa: CASSNWTSRADTQYF; CDR3nt: TGTGCCAGCTCTAACTGGACTAGCCGCGCAGATACGCAGTATTTT
v_gene: TRBV14; j_gene: TRBJ2-7; abundance: -; d_gene: -; CDR3aa: CASSSSEDAGYEQYF; CDR3nt: TGTGCCAGCAGCTCCTCTGAGGACGCCGGGTACGAGCAGTACTTC
v_gene: TRBV7-9; j_gene: TRBJ1-1; abundance: -; d_gene: -; CDR3aa: CASSLIRSTEAFF; CDR3nt: TGTGCCAGCAGCTTGATCAGGAGCACTGAAGCTTTCTTT
v_gene: TRBV9; j_gene: TRBJ2-1; abundance: -; d_gene: TRBD1; CDR3aa: CASSVVQTTDRRNEQFF; CDR3nt: TGTGCCAGCAGCGTAGTTCAAACTACGGACAGGCGGAATGAGCAGTTCTTC
v_gene: TRBV7-2; j_gene: TRBJ1-3; abundance: many; d_gene: -; CDR3aa: CASSMDGSSGNTIYF; CDR3nt: TGTGCCAGCAGCATGGACGGAAGCTCTGGAAACACCATATATTTT
v_gene: TRBV29-1; j_gene: TRBJ1-5; abundance: few; d_gene: -; CDR3aa: CSVEDKNQPQHF; CDR3nt: TGCAGCGTTGAAGACAAGAATCAGCCCCAGCATTTT